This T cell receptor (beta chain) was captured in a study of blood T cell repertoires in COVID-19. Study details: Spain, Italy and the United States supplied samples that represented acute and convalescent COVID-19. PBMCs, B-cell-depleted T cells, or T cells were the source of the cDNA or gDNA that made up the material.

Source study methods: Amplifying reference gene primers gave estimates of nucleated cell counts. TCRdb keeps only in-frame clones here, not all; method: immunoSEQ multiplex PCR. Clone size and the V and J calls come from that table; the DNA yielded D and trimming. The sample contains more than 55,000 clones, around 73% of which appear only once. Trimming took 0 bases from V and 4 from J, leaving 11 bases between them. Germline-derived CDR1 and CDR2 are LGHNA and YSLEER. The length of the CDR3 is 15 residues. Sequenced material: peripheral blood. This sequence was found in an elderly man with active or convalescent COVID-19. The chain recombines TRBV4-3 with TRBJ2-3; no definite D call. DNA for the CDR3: TGCGCCAGCAGCCAAGATCCGAACACCCCAGATACGCAGTATTTT. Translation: CASSQDPNTPDTQYF.